The 29 T cell receptor beta chains below were found in one sample sequenced in a study of blood T cell repertoires in COVID-19 (dated by TCRdb to 2020 to 2021). Receptors were amplified or captured by the immunoSEQ multiplex PCR assay. TCRdb retrieved this table from immuneACCESS and kept in-frame rearrangements only. Not all clones are present; in checked studies, unresolved V genes account for under half, and no reason is known for the remainder. This sample is represented by almost 250,000 clones; roughly 85% of them were singletons. Clones ranked in the top ten supply over 7.5% of the sample. Input material: PBMCs or T cells enriched from blood (not recorded which). These receptors were obtained from a woman aged 45-60 years with acute COVID-19.

The J gene is TRBJ1-1, the V gene TRBV2; D may be TRBD1 (5 bases). There are 13 residues in the CDR3. The germline V gene encodes CDR1 SNHLY and CDR2 FYNNEI. Trimming removed 7 bases at V and 2 bases at J, with 11 bases between. The CDR3 sequence is CASIARTNTEAFF. CDR3 DNA: TGTGCCAGCATCGCAAGGACAAACACTGAAGCTTTCTTT.

V is TRBV4-1 and J is TRBJ1-2; D is unclear. V was trimmed by 0 bases and J by 7 bases, leaving 9 bases between them. CDR3 size: 13 residues. The V gene's germline CDR1 is MGHRA and CDR2 YSYEKL. The CDR3 loop is CASSQENSGGYTF. The CDR3 nucleotides read TGCGCCAGCAGCCAAGAAAACTCAGGTGGCTACACCTTC.

The chain is built from TRBV6-2 or TRBV6-3 and TRBJ2-7, with D possibly matching TRBD2 (7 bases). The CDR3 spans 17 residues. Trimming removed 2 bases from V and 0 bases from J, with 17 bases in between. Germline CDR1 is MNHEY and CDR2 is SVGEGT. This CDR3 is CASSYGGGQFSSYEQYF. For the CDR3, the DNA is TGTGCCAGCAGTTACGGCGGGGGCCAATTTAGCTCCTACGAGCAGTACTTC.

The rearrangement links TRBV5-5 to TRBJ2-1; 9 positions agree with TRBD2. CDR1 is SGHKS, CDR2 YYEKEE, per germline (reference sequence). V gave up 0 bases and J gave up 7 bases; unmatched junction bases: 5. The CDR3 has 15 amino acids. The DNA for the CDR3 is TGTGCCAGCAGCTTGGTTGCGGGGGGGCGTAATGAGCAGTTCTTC. This sequence encodes CASSLVAGGRNEQFF.

The chain is built from TRBV9 and TRBJ2-5; D is ambiguous. This CDR3 spans 16 amino acids. V was cut by 3 bases and J by 4 bases, with 19 bases left in between. Germline loops: CDR1 SGDLS, CDR2 YYNGEE. CDR3 region: CASSASALPTRETQYF. The CDR3 region has the DNA TGTGCCAGCAGCGCCTCCGCCCTGCCAACACGAGAGACCCAGTACTTC.

This rearrangement joins TRBV6-5 to TRBJ1-1; D call uncertain. With 6 bases removed from V and 5 bases from J, the gap between germline ends came to 16 bases. Germline V gene sequence: CDR1 MNHEY, CDR2 SVGAGI. There are 14 residues in the CDR3. The DNA for the CDR3 is TGTGCCAGCAGCTGGGCCACGGGAGGAACTGAAGCTTTCTTT. This codes for CASSWATGGTEAFF.

J is TRBJ1-6 and V is TRBV7-2, with D possibly being TRBD1 (5 bases). V dropped 6 bases and J dropped 11 bases, with 20 bases sitting between them. Germline loops: CDR1 SGHTA, CDR2 FQGNSA. The CDR3 runs 15 residues. CDR3 DNA sequence: TGTGCCAGCAGGAGACCGGGACTGATCAGGACACCCCTCCACTTT. This sequence encodes CASRRPGLIRTPLHF.

The chain couples TRBV5-6 to TRBJ2-2; tentative D call: TRBD2 (6 bases). Trimming stripped 1 base from V and 6 bases from J, with 19 bases between. CDR1 is SGHDT, CDR2 YYEEEE, per germline. This CDR3 is 17 amino acids long. The CDR3 DNA reads TGTGCCAGCAGCTTGCTACGGGACTGGAAGGTAGCCGGGGAGCTGTTTTTT. Encoded protein: CASSLLRDWKVAGELFF.

V gene TRBV12-3 or TRBV12-4 combines with J gene TRBJ1-2; 8 positions agree with TRBD1. V shed 6 bases and J 4 bases; nucleotides not matched to a gene: 4. The CDR3 consists of 13 residues. In DNA form, the CDR3 reads TGTGCCAGCAGGCCAGGGGGCGGCTATGGCTACACCTTC. Translation gives CASRPGGGYGYTF.

This clone occurred a few times. V gene TRBV9 combines with J gene TRBJ2-1; 10 bases match TRBD2. This CDR3 spans 16 amino acids. V trimming: 3 bases; J trimming: 7 bases; junction bases outside the gene matches: 10. CDR1 is SGDLS, CDR2 YYNGEE, per germline. The CDR3 bases are TGTGCCAGCAGCGCTTTTAGCGGGGGGCCCCGGAATGAGCAGTTCTTC. Amino acids: CASSAFSGGPRNEQFF.

The chain uses TRBV27 and TRBJ2-1, with D unresolved. The V and J ends lost 10 bases and 6 bases respectively, with 10 bases between them. This CDR3 has 11 amino acids. CDR1 is MNHEY and CDR2 is SMNVEV in the germline V gene (reference sequence). The CDR3 region has the DNA TGTGCCACCTCCCGCGGCAATGAGCAGTTCTTC. This gives the protein CATSRGNEQFF.

V is TRBV7-8 and J is TRBJ1-2; D possibly corresponds to TRBD1 (5 bases). The CDR3 has 15 amino acids. Trimming cost V 1 base and J 8 bases, with 17 bases left between them. Germline V gene sequence: CDR1 SGHVS, CDR2 FQNEAQ. CDR3 DNA sequence: TGTGCCAGCAGCTTAGAAGTTTGGGGCCCAGGGGGCTACACCTTC. Amino acid sequence: CASSLEVWGPGGYTF.

The chain is built from TRBV24-1 and TRBJ1-5; 9 bases line up with TRBD1. The ends lost 3 bases at V and 1 base at J; junction bases unmatched: 9. Germline loops: CDR1 KGHDR, CDR2 SFDVKD. The CDR3 loop spans 18 amino acids. The CDR3 DNA sequence: TGTGCCACCAGTGATGTCCGGACAGGGGAGGAAAGCAATCAGCCCCAGCATTTT. It translates to CATSDVRTGEESNQPQHF.

J is TRBJ1-4 and V is TRBV5-1; possible D gene TRBD1, 5 bases. This CDR3 comprises 13 residues. The germline gives CDR1 SGHRS, CDR2 YFSETQ. The V end lost 5 bases, the J end lost 4 bases, and 9 bases lay between the germline ends. The CDR3 DNA reads as TGCGCCAGCAGGGTAGGGGATAATGAAAAACTGTTTTTT. The encoded protein is CASRVGDNEKLFF. Based on the CDR3 plus reference TRBV5-1 and TRBJ1-4, the full variable domain is KAGVTQTPRYLIKTRGQQVTLSCSPISGHRSVSWYQQTPGQGLQFLFEYFSETQRNKGNFPGRFSGRQFSNSRSEMNVSTLELGDSALYLCASRVGDNEKLFFGSGTQLSVL.

This clone was seen a few times. Other DNA sequences in this sample translate to the same CDR3. This chain links TRBV30 with TRBJ1-3; 8 positions match TRBD1. Germline lookup yields CDR1 GTSNPN and CDR2 SVGIG (reference sequence). V was clipped by 2 bases and J by 0 bases; unmatched bases: 9. This CDR3 contains 17 residues. CDR3 protein: CAWSRGDRSFSGNTIYF. The CDR3 DNA follows: TGTGCCTGGAGTAGAGGGGACAGGAGCTTCTCTGGAAACACCATATATTTT.

The chain uses TRBV11-3 and TRBJ1-1; D not certain. Trimming removed 3 bases from V and 5 bases from J, with 10 bases in between. The V gene's germline CDR1 is SGHNT and CDR2 YENEEA. CDR3 length: 13 amino acids. The CDR3 DNA reads TGTGCCAGCAGCTTGGGTGCGGCGACTGAAGCTTTCTTT. Translating gives CASSLGAATEAFF.

The chain is built from TRBV7-2 and TRBJ1-4; unclear D gene. The CDR3 is 14 amino acids. The germline V and J ends were trimmed by 1 base and 8 bases, with 11 bases remaining between them. Germline-derived CDR1 and CDR2 are SGHTA and FQGNSA. The CDR3 region is CASSLVGGGEKLFF. CDR3 bases: TGTGCCAGCAGCTTAGTTGGAGGAGGGGAAAAACTGTTTTTT. Combining the CDR3 with reference TRBV7-2 and TRBJ1-4 gives the whole variable domain GAGVSQSPSNKVTEKGKDVELRCDPISGHTALYWYRQSLGQGLEFLIYFQGNSAPDKSGLPSDRFSAERTGGSVSTLTIQRTQQEDSAVYLCASSLVGGGEKLFFGSGTQLSVL.

This clone was detected only once. The chain links TRBV5-6 to TRBJ2-2; 7 positions agree with TRBD1. Trimming removed 4 bases from V and 5 bases from J; junction bases left unmatched: 2. Germline V gene sequence: CDR1 SGHDT, CDR2 YYEEEE. This CDR3 spans 13 amino acids. The CDR3 DNA reads TGTGCCAGCAGCCGCAGGGGGACCGGGGAGCTGTTTTTT. Its protein product is CASSRRGTGELFF. Complete variable domain (other parts from reference TRBV5-6 and TRBJ2-2): DAGVTQSPTHLIKTRGQQVTLRCSPKSGHDTVSWYQQALGQGPQFIFQYYEEEERQRGNFPDRFSGHQFPNYSSELNVNALLLGDSALYLCASSRRGTGELFFGEGSRLTVL.

This clone has a handful of counts. Within the sample, other DNA sequences also encode this same CDR3. The J gene is TRBJ2-1, the V gene TRBV7-2; 12 positions match TRBD2. Per germline, CDR1 SGHTA and CDR2 FQGNSA. The CDR3 is 15 amino acids. V was pared by 2 bases and J by 9 bases, with 5 bases of the junction left unmatched. The CDR3 reads CASSLLTSGGSEQFF. The CDR3 DNA is TGTGCCAGCAGCTTACTAACTAGCGGGGGGAGTGAGCAGTTCTTC.

The V call is TRBV7-6, the J call TRBJ1-1, with D possibly TRBD1 on 6 matching bases. V was cut by 0 bases and J by 1 base, with 9 bases left in between. Germline V gives CDR1 SGHVS, CDR2 FNYEAQ. This CDR3 is 15 amino acids long. The CDR3 DNA is TGTGCCAGCAGCTTAGCGGAGACAGGGAACACTGAAGCTTTCTTT. It codes for CASSLAETGNTEAFF.

The rearrangement links TRBV27 to TRBJ2-5, with TRBD2 matching 8 bases. CDR1 MNHEY and CDR2 SMNVEV come from the germline V gene (reference sequence). The CDR3 is 18 amino acids. Unmatched junction bases numbered 16, after V lost 3 bases and J lost 4 bases. CDR3 sequence (DNA): TGTGCCAGCAGTTTCCAGGCGGGGGGTCCCCCAGGTGGAGAGACCCAGTACTTC. The encoded protein is CASSFQAGGPPGGETQYF.

The rearrangement uses TRBV5-1 and TRBJ2-5, with D maybe TRBD1 (6 bases). V was shortened by 4 bases and J by 2 bases, with 15 bases between the two germline ends. From germline, CDR1 is SGHRS and CDR2 YFSETQ. The CDR3 loop spans 15 amino acids. CDR3 protein: CASSLQGVVQETQYF. Written as DNA, the CDR3 is TGCGCCAGCAGCCTACAGGGAGTGGTGCAAGAGACCCAGTACTTC.

The chain carries TRBV30 and TRBJ2-3, with 9 bases that match TRBD1. This CDR3 region has 14 residues. V lost 4 bases, J lost 3 bases, and 5 bases stayed unmatched. The V gene's germline CDR1 is GTSNPN and CDR2 SVGIG (reference sequence). CDR3 residues: CAWNLGQGTDTQYF. The CDR3 nucleotides read TGTGCCTGGAACCTGGGACAGGGAACAGATACGCAGTATTTT. Drawing the rest from reference TRBV30 and TRBJ2-3, the complete variable domain is SQTIHQWPATLVQPVGSPLSLECTVEGTSNPNLYWYRQAAGRGLQLLFYSVGIGQISSEVPQNLSASRPQDRQFILSSKKLLLSDSGFYLCAWNLGQGTDTQYFGPGTRLTVL.

The chain combines TRBV14 with TRBJ2-2, with D tentatively TRBD1 (6 bases). The CDR3 is 15 residues long. Germline V lookup: CDR1 SGHDN, CDR2 FVKESK. Between the trimmed V and J ends, which lost 4 bases and 9 bases, there was a span of 18 bases. The CDR3 loop reads CASSLHTGNSRELFF. In DNA, the CDR3 is TGTGCCAGCAGCCTACACACAGGGAATTCTAGGGAGCTGTTTTTT.

This chain connects TRBV6-5 to TRBJ1-2, with TRBD1 identical over 7 bases. Germline CDR1 is MNHEY and CDR2 is SVGAGI. The V and J ends lost 5 bases and 0 bases, in that order; junction bases with no gene match: 6. This CDR3 has 15 amino acids. CDR3 nucleotide sequence: TGTGCCAGCAGTAAGGGACAGTTAGCTAACTATGGCTACACCTTC. This sequence encodes CASSKGQLANYGYTF.

This sequence joins TRBV5-6 and TRBJ1-1, with a tentative D call TRBD1 (6 bases). This CDR3 comprises 13 residues. Trimming took 1 base from V and 11 from J, leaving 15 bases between them. Germline V CDR1 and CDR2: SGHDT, YYEEEE. The CDR3 is CASSLTGRVGAFF. CDR3 DNA sequence: TGTGCCAGCAGCTTGACAGGGCGGGTGGGGGCTTTCTTT.

The chain recombines TRBV5-8 with TRBJ1-1; no clear D gene. Trimming stripped 1 base from V and 8 bases from J, with 6 bases between. The CDR3 sequence is 11 residues long. Germline-derived CDR1 and CDR2 are SGHTS and YDEGEE. The CDR3 here is CASSLLLEAFF. Written as DNA, the CDR3 is TGTGCCAGCAGCTTGCTCCTAGAAGCTTTCTTT.

This chain's CDR3 is CASSRDRLNEQFF. CDR3 DNA sequence: TGTGCCAGCAGTCGGGACAGGCTGAATGAGCAGTTCTTC. The J gene is TRBJ2-1, the V gene TRBV6-6; TRBD1 agrees at 8 bases. The CDR3 consists of 13 residues. Germline V gene data show CDR1 as MNHNY and CDR2 as SVGAGI (reference sequence). J lost 7 bases, V lost 5 bases, and 4 bases had no gene match.

The genes are TRBV5-1 and TRBJ1-2; D is undetermined. CDR1 SGHRS and CDR2 YFSETQ come from the germline V gene. The CDR3 length is 18 residues. V was shortened by 0 bases and J by 0 bases, with 18 bases between the two germline ends. The CDR3 region has the DNA TGCGCCAGCAGCTTGGGTAACAGTGTTGGGTCTCCTAACTATGGCTACACCTTC. Protein sequence: CASSLGNSVGSPNYGYTF.